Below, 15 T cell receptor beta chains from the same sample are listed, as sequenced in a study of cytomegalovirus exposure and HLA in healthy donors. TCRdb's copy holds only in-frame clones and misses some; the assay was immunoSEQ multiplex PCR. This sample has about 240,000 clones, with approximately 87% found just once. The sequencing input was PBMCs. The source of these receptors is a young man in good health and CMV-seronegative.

The CDR3 nucleotides are TGCGCCACCAGGGGGGGAGCTTTCTTT. Translated: CATRGGAFF. The genes are TRBV10-1 and TRBJ1-1, with 7 bases identical to TRBD1. This CDR3 is 9 amino acids long. Germline V CDR1 and CDR2: WNHNN, SYGVQD (reference sequence). Trimming took 10 bases from V and 10 from J; bases not matched to a gene: 3.

In nucleotides, the CDR3 is TGTGCCAGCAGTTTATTTGCGGGAGGCCCTACCTACGAGCAGTACTTC. Protein sequence: CASSLFAGGPTYEQYF. The chain employs TRBV28 and TRBJ2-7; 8 bases are shared with TRBD2. Looked up from germline, CDR1 is MDHEN and CDR2 is SYDVKM. V lost 1 base, J lost 2 bases, and 7 bases stayed unmatched. The CDR3 is made up of 16 amino acids.

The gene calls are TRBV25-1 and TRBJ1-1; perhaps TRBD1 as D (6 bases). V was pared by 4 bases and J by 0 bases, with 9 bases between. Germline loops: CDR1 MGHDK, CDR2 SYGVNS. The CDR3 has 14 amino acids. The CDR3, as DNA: TGTGCCAGCAGTGCAGGGGTTATGAACACTGAAGCTTTCTTT. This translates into CASSAGVMNTEAFF.

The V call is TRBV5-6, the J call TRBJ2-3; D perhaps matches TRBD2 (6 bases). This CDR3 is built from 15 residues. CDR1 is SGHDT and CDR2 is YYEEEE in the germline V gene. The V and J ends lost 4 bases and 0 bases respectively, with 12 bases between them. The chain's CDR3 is CASSGGTSSTDTQYF. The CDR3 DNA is TGTGCCAGCAGCGGGGGGACGTCGAGCACAGATACGCAGTATTTT.

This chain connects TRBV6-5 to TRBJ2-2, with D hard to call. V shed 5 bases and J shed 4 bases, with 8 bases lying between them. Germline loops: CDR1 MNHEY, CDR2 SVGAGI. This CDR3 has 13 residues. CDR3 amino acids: CASSQQPTGELFF. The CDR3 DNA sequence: TGTGCCAGCAGTCAACAGCCCACCGGGGAGCTGTTTTTT.

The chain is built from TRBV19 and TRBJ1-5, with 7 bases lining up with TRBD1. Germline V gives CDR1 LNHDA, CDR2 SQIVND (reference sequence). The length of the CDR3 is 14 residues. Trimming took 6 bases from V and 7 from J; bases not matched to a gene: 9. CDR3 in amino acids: CASSQDRDGQPQHF. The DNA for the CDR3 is TGTGCCAGTAGCCAAGACAGGGATGGGCAGCCCCAGCATTTT. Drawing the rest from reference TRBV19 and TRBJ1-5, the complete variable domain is DGGITQSPKYLFRKEGQNVTLSCEQNLNHDAMYWYRQDPGQGLRLIYYSQIVNDFQKGDIAEGYSVSREKKESFPLTVTSAQKNPTAFYLCASSQDRDGQPQHFGDGTRLSIL.

The CDR3 reads CASRQAPSGRTLGNEQFF. The CDR3 nucleotides are TGTGCCAGCAGACAAGCTCCTAGCGGGAGGACGCTGGGCAATGAGCAGTTCTTC. The chain has TRBV5-6 and TRBJ2-1, with 11 bases that match TRBD2. From germline, CDR1 is SGHDT and CDR2 YYEEEE. V shed 5 bases, J shed 6 bases, and the junction held 16 bases outside the gene matches. The CDR3 is made up of 18 amino acids.

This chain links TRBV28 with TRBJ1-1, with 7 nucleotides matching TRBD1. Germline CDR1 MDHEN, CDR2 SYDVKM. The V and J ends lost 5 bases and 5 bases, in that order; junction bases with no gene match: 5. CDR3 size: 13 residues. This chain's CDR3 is CASSVIQGTEAFF. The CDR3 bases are TGTGCCAGCAGTGTTATACAGGGGACTGAAGCTTTCTTT.

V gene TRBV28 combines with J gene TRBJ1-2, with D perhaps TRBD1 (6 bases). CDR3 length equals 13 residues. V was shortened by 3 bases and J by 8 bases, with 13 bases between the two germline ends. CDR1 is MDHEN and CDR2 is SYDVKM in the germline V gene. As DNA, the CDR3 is TGTGCCAGCAGTTTCGGGGGGCCTTGGGGCTACACCTTC. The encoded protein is CASSFGGPWGYTF.

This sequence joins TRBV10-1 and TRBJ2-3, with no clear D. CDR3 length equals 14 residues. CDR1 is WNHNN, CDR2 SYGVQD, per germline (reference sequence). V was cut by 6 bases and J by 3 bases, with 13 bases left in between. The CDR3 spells CASSAEALTDTQYF. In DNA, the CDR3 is TGCGCCAGCAGCGCTGAGGCCCTAACAGATACGCAGTATTTT.

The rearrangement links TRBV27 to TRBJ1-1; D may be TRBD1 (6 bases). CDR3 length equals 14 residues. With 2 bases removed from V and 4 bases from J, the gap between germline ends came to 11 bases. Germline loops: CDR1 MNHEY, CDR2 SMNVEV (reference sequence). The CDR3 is CASSLGGPRTEAFF. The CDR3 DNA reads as TGTGCCAGCAGTTTAGGGGGCCCTCGCACTGAAGCTTTCTTT.

CDR3 loop: CASSWDRELEQFF. CDR3 bases: TGCGCCAGCAGCTGGGACAGGGAACTTGAGCAGTTCTTC. The rearrangement links TRBV5-1 to TRBJ2-1; 9 bases match TRBD1. This CDR3 comprises 13 residues. The V gene end was trimmed by 3 bases and the J gene end by 9 bases; junction bases not matched to a gene: 4. Germline CDR1 reads SGHRS; CDR2 reads YFSETQ.

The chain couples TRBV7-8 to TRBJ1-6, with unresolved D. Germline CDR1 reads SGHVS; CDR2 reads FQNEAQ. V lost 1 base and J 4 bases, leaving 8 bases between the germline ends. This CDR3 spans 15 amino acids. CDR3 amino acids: CASSLGVIYNSPLHF. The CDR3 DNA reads TGTGCCAGCAGCTTAGGCGTCATTTATAATTCACCCCTCCACTTT.

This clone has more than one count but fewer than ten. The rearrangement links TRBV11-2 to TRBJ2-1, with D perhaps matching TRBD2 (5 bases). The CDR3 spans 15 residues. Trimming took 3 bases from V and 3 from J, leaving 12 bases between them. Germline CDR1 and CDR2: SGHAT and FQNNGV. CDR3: CASSFGSGGYNEQFF. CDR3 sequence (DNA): TGTGCCAGCAGCTTTGGGAGCGGAGGCTACAATGAGCAGTTCTTC. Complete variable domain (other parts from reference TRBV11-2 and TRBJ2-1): EAGVAQSPRYKIIEKRQSVAFWCNPISGHATLYWYQQILGQGPKLLIQFQNNGVVDDSQLPKDRFSAERLKGVDSTLKIQPAKLEDSAVYLCASSFGSGGYNEQFFGPGTRLTVL.

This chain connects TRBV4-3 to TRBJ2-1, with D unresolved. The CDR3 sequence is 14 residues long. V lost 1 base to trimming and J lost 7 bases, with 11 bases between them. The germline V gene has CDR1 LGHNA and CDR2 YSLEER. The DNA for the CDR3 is TGCGCCAGCAGCCAAGCTTTACGGTCTAATGAGCAGTTCTTC. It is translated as CASSQALRSNEQFF.